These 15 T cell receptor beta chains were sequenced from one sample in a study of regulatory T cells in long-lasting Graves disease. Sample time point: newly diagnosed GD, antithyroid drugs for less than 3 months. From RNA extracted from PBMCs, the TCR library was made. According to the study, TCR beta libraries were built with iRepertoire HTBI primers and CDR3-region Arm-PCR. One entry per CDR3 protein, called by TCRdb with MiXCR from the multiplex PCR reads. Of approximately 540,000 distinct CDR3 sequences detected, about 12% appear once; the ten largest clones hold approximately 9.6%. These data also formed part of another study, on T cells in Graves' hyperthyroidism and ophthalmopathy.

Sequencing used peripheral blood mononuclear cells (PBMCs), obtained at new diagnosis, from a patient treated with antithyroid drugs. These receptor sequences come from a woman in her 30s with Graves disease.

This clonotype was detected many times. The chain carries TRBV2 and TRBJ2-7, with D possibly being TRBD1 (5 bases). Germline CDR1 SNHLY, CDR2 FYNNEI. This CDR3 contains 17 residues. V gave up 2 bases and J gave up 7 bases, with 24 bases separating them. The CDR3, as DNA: TGTGCCAGCAGTGAAAGGGGCTCCCGGTATCCGGAAAGGGAGCAGTACTTC. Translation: CASSERGSRYPEREQYF.

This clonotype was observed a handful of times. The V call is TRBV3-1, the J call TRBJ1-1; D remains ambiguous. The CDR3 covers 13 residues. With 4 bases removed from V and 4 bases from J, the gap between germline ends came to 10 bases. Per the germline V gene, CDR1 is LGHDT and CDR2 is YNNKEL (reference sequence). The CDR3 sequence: CASSRSGGTEAFF. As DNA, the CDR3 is TGTGCCAGCAGCCGCTCGGGAGGCACTGAAGCTTTCTTT. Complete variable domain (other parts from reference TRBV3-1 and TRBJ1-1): DTAVSQTPKYLVTQMGNDKSIKCEQNLGHDTMYWYKQDSKKFLKIMFSYNNKELIINETVPNRFSPKSPDKAHLNLHINSLELGDSAVYFCASSRSGGTEAFFGQGTRLTVV.

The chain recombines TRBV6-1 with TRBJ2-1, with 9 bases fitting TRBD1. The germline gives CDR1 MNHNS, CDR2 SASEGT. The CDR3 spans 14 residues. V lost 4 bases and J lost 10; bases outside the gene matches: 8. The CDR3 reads CASSGTGVLVEQFF. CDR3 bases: TGTGCCAGCAGTGGGACAGGGGTGTTGGTGGAGCAGTTCTTC.

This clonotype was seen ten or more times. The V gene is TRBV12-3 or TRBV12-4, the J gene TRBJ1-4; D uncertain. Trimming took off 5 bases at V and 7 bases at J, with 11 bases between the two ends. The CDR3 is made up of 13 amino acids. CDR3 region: CASSPRFSEKLFF. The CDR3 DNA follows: TGTGCCAGCAGTCCAAGGTTTAGTGAAAAACTGTTTTTT.

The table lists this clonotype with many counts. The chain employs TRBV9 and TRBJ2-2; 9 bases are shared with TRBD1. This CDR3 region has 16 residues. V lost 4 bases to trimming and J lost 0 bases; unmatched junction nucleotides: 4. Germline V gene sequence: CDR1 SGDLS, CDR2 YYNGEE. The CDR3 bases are TGTGCCAGCAGCTCAAGGGACAGGGCGAACACCGGGGAGCTGTTTTTT. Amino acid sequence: CASSSRDRANTGELFF.

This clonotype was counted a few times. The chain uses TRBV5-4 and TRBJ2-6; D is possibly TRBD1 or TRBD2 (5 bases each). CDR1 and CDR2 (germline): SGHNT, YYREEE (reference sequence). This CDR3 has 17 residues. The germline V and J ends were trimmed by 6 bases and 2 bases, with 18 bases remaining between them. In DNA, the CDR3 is TGTGCCAGCACCCCAGGAGAGGGCAGGGCTGGGGCCAACGTCCTGACTTTC. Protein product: CASTPGEGRAGANVLTF. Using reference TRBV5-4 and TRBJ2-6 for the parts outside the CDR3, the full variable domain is ETGVTQSPTHLIKTRGQQVTLRCSSQSGHNTVSWYQQALGQGPQFIFQYYREEENGRGNFPPRFSGLQFPNYSSELNVNALELDDSALYLCASTPGEGRAGANVLTFGAGSRLTVL.

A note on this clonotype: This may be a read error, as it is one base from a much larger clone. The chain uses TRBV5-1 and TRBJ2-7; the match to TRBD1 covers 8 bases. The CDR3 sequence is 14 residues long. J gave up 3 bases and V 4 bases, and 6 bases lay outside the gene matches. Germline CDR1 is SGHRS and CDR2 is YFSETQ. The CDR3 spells CASSRTGSRYEQYF. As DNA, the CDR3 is TGCGCCAGCAGCCGGACAGGGAGTCGCTACGAGCAGTACTTC.

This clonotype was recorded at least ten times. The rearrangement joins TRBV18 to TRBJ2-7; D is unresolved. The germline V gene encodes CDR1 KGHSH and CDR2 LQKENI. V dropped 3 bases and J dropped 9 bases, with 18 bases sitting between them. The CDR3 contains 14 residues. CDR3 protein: CASSPHKYKVGQYF. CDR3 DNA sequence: TGTGCCAGCTCACCGCACAAATACAAGGTCGGGCAGTACTTC. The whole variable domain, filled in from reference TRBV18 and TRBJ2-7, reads NAGVMQNPRHLVRRRGQEARLRCSPMKGHSHVYWYRQLPEEGLKFMVYLQKENIIDESGMPKERFSAEFPKEGPSILRIQQVVRGDSAAYFCASSPHKYKVGQYFGPGTRLTVT.

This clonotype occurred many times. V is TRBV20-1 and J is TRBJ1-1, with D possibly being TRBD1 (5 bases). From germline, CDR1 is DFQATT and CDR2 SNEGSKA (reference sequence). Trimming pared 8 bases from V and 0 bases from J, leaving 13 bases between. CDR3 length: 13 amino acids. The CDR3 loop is CSTKGSVNTEAFF. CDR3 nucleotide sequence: TGCAGTACAAAGGGGAGTGTGAACACTGAAGCTTTCTTT.

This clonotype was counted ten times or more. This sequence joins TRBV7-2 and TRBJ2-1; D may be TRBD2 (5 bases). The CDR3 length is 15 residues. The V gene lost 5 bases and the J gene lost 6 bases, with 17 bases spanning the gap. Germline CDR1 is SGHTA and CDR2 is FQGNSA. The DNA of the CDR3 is TGTGCCAGCAGCGCAGCGGCACAGCTACGCAATGAGCAGTTCTTC. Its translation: CASSAAAQLRNEQFF.

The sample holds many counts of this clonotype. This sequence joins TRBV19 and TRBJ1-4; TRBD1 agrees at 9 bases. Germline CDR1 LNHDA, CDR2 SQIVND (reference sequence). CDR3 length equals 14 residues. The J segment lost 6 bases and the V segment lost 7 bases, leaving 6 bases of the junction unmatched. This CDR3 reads CASTRTGVYEKLFF. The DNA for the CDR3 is TGTGCCAGTACCCGGACAGGGGTTTATGAAAAACTGTTTTTT.

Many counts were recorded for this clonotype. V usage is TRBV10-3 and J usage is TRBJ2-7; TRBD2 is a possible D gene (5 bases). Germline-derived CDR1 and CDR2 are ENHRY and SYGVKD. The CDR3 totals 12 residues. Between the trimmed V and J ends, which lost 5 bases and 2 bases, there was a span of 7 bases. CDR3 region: CAISSGTYEQYF. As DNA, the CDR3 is TGTGCCATCAGTTCCGGGACCTACGAGCAGTACTTC.

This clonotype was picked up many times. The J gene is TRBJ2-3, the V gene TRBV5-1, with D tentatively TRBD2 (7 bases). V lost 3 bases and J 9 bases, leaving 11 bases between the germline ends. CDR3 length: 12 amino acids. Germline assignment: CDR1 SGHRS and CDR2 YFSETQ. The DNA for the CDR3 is TGCGCCAGCAGCTGGGGGGGCGGGACGCAGTATTTT. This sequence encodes CASSWGGGTQYF.

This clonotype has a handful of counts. The CDR3 is CASRPPGQGELGEQYF. The CDR3 bases are TGCGCCAGCAGGCCCCCGGGACAGGGCGAGCTGGGCGAGCAGTACTTC. V is TRBV10-1 and J is TRBJ2-7, with TRBD1 matching 9 bases. The CDR3 contains 16 residues. The germline V gene encodes CDR1 WNHNN and CDR2 SYGVQD (reference sequence). J lost 6 bases, V lost 6 bases, and 15 bases had no gene match.

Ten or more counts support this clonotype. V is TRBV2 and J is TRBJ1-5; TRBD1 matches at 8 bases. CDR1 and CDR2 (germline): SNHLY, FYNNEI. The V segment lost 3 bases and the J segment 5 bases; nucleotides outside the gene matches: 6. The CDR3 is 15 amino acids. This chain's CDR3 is CASSDRGQAYQPQHF. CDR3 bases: TGTGCCAGCAGTGACCGGGGACAGGCGTATCAGCCCCAGCATTTT.